The clone carrying this T cell receptor beta chain was seen repeatedly, ten times or more. No antigen is known for it. The junction had 4 bases not matched to a gene; V was cut back by 5 bases and J by 0 bases. CDR3 length: 15 amino acids. Germline V gene lookup returns CDR1 SEHNR and CDR2 FQNEAQ (reference sequence). These data belong to a study of molecular identifiers for immune sequencing clone quantification. About the study: Replicate RNA from about 19,000 or 110,000 naive CD8 T cells formed five aliquots; four were sequenced.

Study results and caveats: Barcodes shared by identical TCR molecules could lead to underestimated sizes of highly expanded clones. Clones with over 20 RNA copies captured over 98% of effector molecules but under 1% of naive ones.

Making the bulk TCR libraries relied on previously described methods and listed TCR primers. One entry per CDR3 protein, called by TCRdb with MiXCR from the PCR reads. The table includes about 9,800 distinct CDR3 sequences, approximately 19% detected once. The chain combines TRBV7-9 with TRBJ1-5; 7 nucleotides match TRBD1. The receptor's source is a human donor in good health. Some libraries in this study had Jurkat cell RNA spiked in. The sample consisted of naive CD8+ T cells from blood, with Jurkat cell RNA spiked in. This sample's subset: FACS-sorted CD8+CD4-CCR7+CD45RA+ naive T cells. The CDR3 reads CASSPGGHSNQPQHF. CDR3 nucleotide sequence: TGTGCCAGCAGCCCAGGGGGTCATAGCAATCAGCCCCAGCATTTT.